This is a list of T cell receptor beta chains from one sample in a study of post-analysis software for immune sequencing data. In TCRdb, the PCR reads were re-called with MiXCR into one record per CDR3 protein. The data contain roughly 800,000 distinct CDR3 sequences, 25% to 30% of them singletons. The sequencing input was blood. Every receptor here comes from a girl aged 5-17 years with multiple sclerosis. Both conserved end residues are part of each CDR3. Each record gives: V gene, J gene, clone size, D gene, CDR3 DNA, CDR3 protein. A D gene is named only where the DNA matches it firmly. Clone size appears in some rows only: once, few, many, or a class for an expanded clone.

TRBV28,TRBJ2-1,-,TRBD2,TGTGCCAGCAGTTTATGGCTAGCGGGGGGCAATGAGCAGTTCTTC,CASSLWLAGGNEQFF
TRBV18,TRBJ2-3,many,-,TGTGCCAGCTCACTCTCCCGTAGCACAGATACGCAGTATTTT,CASSLSRSTDTQYF
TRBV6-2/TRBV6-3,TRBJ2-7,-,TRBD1,TGTGCCAGCAGGCGGTGGGACAGGGAGTACGAGCAGTACTTC,CASRRWDREYEQYF
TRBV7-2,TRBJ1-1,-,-,TGTGCCGGCAGCTTAGGCCCTAACACTGAAGCTTTCTTT,CAGSLGPNTEAFF
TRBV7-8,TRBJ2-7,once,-,TGTGCCAGCAGCTTAAATGTTCACTACGAGCAGTACTTC,CASSLNVHYEQYF
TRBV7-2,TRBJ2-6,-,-,TGTGCCAGCAGCCAAGGATCTTTTGGGGGTTCCGGGGCCAACGTCCTGACTTTC,CASSQGSFGGSGANVLTF
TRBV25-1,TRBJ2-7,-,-,TGTGTCAGCAGTGAATACGCAGGGGACACCTACGAGCAGTACTTC,CVSSEYAGDTYEQYF
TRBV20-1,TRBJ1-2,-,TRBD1,TGCAGTGCTAGCGACAGGGCCGGTGGCTATGGCTACACCTTC,CSASDRAGGYGYTF
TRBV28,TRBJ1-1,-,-,TGTGCCAGCCGCTTAGGGAACACTGAAGCTTTCTTT,CASRLGNTEAFF
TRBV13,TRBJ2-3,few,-,TGTGCCAGCAGCTCACGAAACATAGATACGCAGTATTTT,CASSSRNIDTQYF
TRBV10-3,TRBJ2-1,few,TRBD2,TGTGCCATCAGTGAGGCGGTAGGACTAGCGGGAGACCTCAATGAGCAGTTCTTC,CAISEAVGLAGDLNEQFF
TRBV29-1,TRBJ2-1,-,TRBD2,TGCAGCGTTGCCCCTAGCGGAACCTACAATGAGCAGTTCTTC,CSVAPSGTYNEQFF
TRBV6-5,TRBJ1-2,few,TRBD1,TGTGCCAGCAGTCTGGACAGGCGGGCCTATGGCTACACCTTC,CASSLDRRAYGYTF
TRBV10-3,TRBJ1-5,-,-,TGTGCCATCAGTGAGTCCGTTTCGTCTCCCCATTTGTATCAGCCCCAGCATTTT,CAISESVSSPHLYQPQHF
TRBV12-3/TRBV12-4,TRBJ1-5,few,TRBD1,TGTGCCAGCACTTTGGACAGGGGCGGCAATCAGCCCCAGCATTTT,CASTLDRGGNQPQHF
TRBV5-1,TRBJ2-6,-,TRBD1,TGCGCCAGCAGCCCCCTACAGGGGACCGCCGGCGGAGCCAACGTCCTGACTTTC,CASSPLQGTAGGANVLTF
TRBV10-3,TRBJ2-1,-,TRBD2,TGTGCCATCAGTGAGTCGGTAGCTAGCGGGATTTATGAGCAGTTCTTC,CAISESVASGIYEQFF
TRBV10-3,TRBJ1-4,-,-,TGTGCCATCAGTGAGCGCAATCCCGCAGGAACTAATGAAAAACTGTTTTTT,CAISERNPAGTNEKLFF
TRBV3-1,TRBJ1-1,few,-,TGTGCCAGCAGCCCCTTCCTATCACAAATGAACACTGAAGCTTTCTTT,CASSPFLSQMNTEAFF
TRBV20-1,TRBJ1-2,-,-,TGCAATGCTTATGGCAGCGCTAACTATGGCTACACCTTC,CNAYGSANYGYTF
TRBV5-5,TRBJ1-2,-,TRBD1,TGTGCCAGCAGCCCGGGACAGGGGAGTCGGTATGGCTACACCTTC,CASSPGQGSRYGYTF
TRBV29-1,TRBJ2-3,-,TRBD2,TGCAGCGTTGGGGAAAGCGGGAGGGTGGCAGATACGCAGTATTTT,CSVGESGRVADTQYF
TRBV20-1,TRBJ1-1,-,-,TGCAGTGCTAGAGGGACAAGGTGGGACACTGAAGCTTTCTTT,CSARGTRWDTEAFF